The T cell receptor beta chain described here comes from a study of blood T cells in healthy people across ages. General study results and limits: It was not known whether donors were CMV positive (a possible confounder of expanded clonotype changes).

V was pared by 1 base and J by 3 bases, with 16 bases between. CDR1 and CDR2 from the germline V gene are MRHNA and SNTAGT. The CDR3 covers 17 residues. This clonotype was found a few times. What it recognizes is unknown. The authors ran a second PCR of 7 to 11 cycles using a sample-barcoded 5' primer and a J-beta primer mix. One entry per CDR3 protein results from TCRdb running MiXCR on the 5' RACE reads. The table shows about 1.4 million distinct CDR3 sequences, with approximately 59% occurring only once. The chain carries TRBV6-4 and TRBJ1-3; the D gene is possibly TRBD1 (5 bases). The source of this sequence is a man aged 18 to 29 in good health. Sequencing input: blood. CDR3 residues: CASSDYLLREDGNTIYF. Here the CDR3 DNA reads TGTGCCAGCAGTGACTACCTACTCAGGGAGGATGGAAACACCATATATTTT.